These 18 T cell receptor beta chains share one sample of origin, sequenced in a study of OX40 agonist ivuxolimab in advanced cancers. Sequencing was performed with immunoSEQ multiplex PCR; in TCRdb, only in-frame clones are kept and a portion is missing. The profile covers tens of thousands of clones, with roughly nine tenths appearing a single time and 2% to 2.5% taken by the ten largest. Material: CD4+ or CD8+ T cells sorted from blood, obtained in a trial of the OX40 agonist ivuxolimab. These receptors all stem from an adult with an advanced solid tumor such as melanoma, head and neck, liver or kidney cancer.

The CDR3 loop reads CASSLEIVRGRVDGYTF. CDR3 in DNA: TGTGCCAGCAGCTTGGAAATAGTCAGGGGGCGAGTTGATGGCTACACCTTC. The chain is built from TRBV5-6 and TRBJ1-2; 8 nucleotides match TRBD1. Trimming removed 0 bases from V and 6 bases from J; junction bases left unmatched: 13. Per germline, CDR1 SGHDT and CDR2 YYEEEE. The CDR3 extends over 17 amino acids.

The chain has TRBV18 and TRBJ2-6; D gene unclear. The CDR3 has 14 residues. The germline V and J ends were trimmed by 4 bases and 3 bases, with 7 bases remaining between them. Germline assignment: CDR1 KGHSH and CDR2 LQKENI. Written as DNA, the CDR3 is TGTGCCAGCTCACTTCCCGGTGGGGCCAACGTCCTGACTTTC. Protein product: CASSLPGGANVLTF.

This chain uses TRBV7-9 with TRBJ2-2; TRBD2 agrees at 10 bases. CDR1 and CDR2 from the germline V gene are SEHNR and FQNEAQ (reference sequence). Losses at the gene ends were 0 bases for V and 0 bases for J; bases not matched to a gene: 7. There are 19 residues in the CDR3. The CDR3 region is CASSLAPGLAQANTGELFF. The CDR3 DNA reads TGTGCCAGCAGCTTAGCGCCGGGACTAGCGCAAGCGAACACCGGGGAGCTGTTTTTT.

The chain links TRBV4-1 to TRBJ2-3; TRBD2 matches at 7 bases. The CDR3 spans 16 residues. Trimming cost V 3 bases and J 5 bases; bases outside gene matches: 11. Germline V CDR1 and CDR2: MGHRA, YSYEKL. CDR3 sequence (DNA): TGCGCCAGCAGCCACGGTACGGGAGGATGGGAAGATACGCAGTATTTT. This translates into CASSHGTGGWEDTQYF.

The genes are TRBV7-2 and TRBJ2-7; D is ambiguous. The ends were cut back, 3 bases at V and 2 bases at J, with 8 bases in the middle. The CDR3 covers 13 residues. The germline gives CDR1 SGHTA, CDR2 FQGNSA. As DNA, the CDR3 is TGTGCCAGCAGCTTGAGACTGACCTACGAGCAGTACTTC. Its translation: CASSLRLTYEQYF.

CDR3 sequence (DNA): TGTGCCAGCAGCCTCGAATTTGGGGGGGCCCTACCCATTTATGGCTACACCTTC. Its translation: CASSLEFGGALPIYGYTF. The chain uses TRBV9 and TRBJ1-2; D is possibly TRBD1 (6 bases). The CDR3 has 18 amino acids. Germline V gene lookup returns CDR1 SGDLS and CDR2 YYNGEE. V was shortened by 4 bases and J by 5 bases, with 27 bases between the two germline ends.

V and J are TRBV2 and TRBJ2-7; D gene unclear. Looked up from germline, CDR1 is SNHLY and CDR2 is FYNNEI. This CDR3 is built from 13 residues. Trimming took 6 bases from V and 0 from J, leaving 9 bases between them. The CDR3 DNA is TGTGCCAGCAGGCTTGTGAGCTCCTACGAGCAGTACTTC. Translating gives CASRLVSSYEQYF.

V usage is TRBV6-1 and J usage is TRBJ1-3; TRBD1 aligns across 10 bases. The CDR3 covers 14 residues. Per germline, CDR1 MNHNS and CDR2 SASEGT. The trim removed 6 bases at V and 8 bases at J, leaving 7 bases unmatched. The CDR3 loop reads CASSPGTGVDTIYF. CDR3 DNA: TGTGCCAGCAGCCCCGGGACAGGGGTAGACACCATATATTTT.

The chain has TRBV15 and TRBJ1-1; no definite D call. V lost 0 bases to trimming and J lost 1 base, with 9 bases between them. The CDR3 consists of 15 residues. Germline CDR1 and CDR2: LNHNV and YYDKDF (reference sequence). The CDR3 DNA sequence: TGTGCCACCAGCAGAGATGTTTCAGGGAACACTGAAGCTTTCTTT. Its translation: CATSRDVSGNTEAFF.

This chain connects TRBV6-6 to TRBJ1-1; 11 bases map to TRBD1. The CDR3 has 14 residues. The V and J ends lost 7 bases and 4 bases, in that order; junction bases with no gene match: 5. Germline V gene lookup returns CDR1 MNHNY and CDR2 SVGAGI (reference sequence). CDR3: CASTRTGGVTEAFF. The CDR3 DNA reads TGTGCCAGCACCCGGACAGGGGGCGTCACTGAAGCTTTCTTT.

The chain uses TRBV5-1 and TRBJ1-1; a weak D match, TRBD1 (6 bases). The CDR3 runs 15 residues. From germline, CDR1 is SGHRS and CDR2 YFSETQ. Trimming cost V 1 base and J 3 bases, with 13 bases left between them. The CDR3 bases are TGCGCCAGCAGCTTGTTGGGGGCGCAGGACACTGAAGCTTTCTTT. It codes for CASSLLGAQDTEAFF.

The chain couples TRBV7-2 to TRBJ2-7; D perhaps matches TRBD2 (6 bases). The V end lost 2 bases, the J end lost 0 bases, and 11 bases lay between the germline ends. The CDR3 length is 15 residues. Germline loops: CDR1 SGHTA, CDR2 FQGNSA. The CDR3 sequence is CASSLSSGPSYEQYF. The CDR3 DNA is TGTGCCAGCAGCTTAAGCAGCGGGCCCTCCTACGAGCAGTACTTC.

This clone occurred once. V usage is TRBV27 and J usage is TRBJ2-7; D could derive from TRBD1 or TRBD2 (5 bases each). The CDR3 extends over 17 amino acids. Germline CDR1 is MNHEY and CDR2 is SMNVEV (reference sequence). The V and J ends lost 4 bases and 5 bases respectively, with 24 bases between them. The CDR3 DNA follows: TGTGCCAGCAGTTCCCCCGGCGGTTGGGGGAACCGGGACGAGCAGTACTTC. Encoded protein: CASSSPGGWGNRDEQYF.

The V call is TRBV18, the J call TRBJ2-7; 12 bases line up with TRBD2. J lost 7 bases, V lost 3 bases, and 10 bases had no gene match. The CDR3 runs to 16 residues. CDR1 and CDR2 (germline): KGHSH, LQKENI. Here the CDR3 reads CASSPLAGGPDVEQYF. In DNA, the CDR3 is TGTGCCAGCTCACCTCTAGCGGGAGGGCCGGATGTGGAGCAGTACTTC.

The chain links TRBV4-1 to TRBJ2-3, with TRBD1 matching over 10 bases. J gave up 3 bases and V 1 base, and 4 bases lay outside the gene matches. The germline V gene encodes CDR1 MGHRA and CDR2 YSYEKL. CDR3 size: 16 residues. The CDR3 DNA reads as TGCGCCAGCAGCCAAGGAGGGACAGGGGTAACAGATACGCAGTATTTT. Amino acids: CASSQGGTGVTDTQYF.

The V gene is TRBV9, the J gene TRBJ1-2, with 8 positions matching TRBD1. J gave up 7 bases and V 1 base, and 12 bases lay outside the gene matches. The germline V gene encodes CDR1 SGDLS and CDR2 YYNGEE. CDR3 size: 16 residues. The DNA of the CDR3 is TGTGCCAGCAGCGTACTGTCAGGGGGCCCTGCGAGTGGCTACACCTTC. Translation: CASSVLSGGPASGYTF.

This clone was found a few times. The CDR3 protein is CASSYVAGGLYEQYF. CDR3 DNA: TGTGCCAGCAGTTACGTTGCAGGGGGGCTCTACGAGCAGTACTTC. The rearrangement uses TRBV6-5 and TRBJ2-7; a weak D match, TRBD1 (7 bases). This CDR3 is 15 amino acids long. Germline CDR1 and CDR2: MNHEY and SVGAGI. V shed 2 bases and J shed 3 bases, with 14 bases lying between them.

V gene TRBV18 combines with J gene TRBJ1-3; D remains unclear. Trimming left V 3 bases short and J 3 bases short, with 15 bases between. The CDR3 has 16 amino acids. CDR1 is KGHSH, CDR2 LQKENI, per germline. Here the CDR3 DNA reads TGTGCCAGCTCACCTCCCCCGGGGTTTGGTGGAAACACCATATATTTT. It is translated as CASSPPPGFGGNTIYF. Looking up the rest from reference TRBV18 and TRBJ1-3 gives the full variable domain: NAGVMQNPRHLVRRRGQEARLRCSPMKGHSHVYWYRQLPEEGLKFMVYLQKENIIDESGMPKERFSAEFPKEGPSILRIQQVVRGDSAAYFCASSPPPGFGGNTIYFGEGSWLTVV.